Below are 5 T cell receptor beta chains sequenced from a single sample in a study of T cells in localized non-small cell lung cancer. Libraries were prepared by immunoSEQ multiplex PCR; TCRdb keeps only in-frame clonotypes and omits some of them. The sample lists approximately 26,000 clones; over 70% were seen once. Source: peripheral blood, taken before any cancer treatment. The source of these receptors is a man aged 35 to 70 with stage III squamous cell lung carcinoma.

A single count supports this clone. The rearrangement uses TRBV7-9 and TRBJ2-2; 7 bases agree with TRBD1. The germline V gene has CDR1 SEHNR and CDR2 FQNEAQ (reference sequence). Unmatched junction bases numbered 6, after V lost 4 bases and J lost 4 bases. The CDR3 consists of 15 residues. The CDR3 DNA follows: TGTGCCAGCAGCTCGACGACAGGGAGCACCGGGGAGCTGTTTTTT. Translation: CASSSTTGSTGELFF.

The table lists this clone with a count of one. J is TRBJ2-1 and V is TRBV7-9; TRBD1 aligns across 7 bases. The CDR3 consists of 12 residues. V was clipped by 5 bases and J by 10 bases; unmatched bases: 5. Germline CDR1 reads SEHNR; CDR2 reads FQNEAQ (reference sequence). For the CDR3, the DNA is TGTGCCAGCAGCCTAACAGGGGCCGAGCAGTTCTTC. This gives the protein CASSLTGAEQFF.

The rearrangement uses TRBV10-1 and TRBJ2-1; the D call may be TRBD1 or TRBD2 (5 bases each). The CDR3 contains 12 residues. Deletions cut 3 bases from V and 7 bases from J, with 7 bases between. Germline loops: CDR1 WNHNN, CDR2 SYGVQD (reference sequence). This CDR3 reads CASSDEGNEQFF. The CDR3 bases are TGCGCCAGCAGTGATGAGGGGAATGAGCAGTTCTTC.

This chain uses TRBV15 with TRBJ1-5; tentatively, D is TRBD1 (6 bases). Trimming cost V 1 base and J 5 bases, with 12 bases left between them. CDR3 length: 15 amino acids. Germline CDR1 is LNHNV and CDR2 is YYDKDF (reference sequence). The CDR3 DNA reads TGTGCCACCAGCAGAGGGCCCGCAGGGGATCAGCCCCAGCATTTT. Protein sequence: CATSRGPAGDQPQHF.

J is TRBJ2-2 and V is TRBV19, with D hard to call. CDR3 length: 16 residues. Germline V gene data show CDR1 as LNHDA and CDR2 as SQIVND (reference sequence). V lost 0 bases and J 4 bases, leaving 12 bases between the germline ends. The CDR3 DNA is TGTGCCAGTAGTATAGATTCCAGCGAGGTCACCGGGGAGCTGTTTTTT. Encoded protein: CASSIDSSEVTGELFF.